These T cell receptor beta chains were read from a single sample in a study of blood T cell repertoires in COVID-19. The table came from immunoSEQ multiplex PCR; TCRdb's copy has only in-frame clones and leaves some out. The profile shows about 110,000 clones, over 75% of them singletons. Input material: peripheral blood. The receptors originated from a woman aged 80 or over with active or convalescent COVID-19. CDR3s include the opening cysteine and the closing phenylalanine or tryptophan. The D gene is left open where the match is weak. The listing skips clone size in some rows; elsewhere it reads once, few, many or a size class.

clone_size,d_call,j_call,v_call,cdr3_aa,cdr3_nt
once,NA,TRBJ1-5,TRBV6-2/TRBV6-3,CASGLGQRDIYYFNQPQHF,TGTGCCAGCGGTTTGGGGCAAAGGGACATATACTATTTCAATCAGCCCCAGCATTTT
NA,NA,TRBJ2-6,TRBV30,CAWSVRWGAGANVLTF,TGTGCCTGGAGTGTACGATGGGGAGCTGGGGCCAACGTCCTGACTTTC
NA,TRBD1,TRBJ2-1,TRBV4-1,CASSHSEDRGRNEQFF,TGCGCCAGCAGCCATAGTGAGGACAGGGGTCGGAATGAGCAGTTCTTC
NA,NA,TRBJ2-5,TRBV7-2,CASSSLGWDETQYF,TGTGCCAGCAGCTCACTAGGATGGGATGAGACCCAGTACTTC
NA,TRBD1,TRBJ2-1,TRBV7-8,CASSLGDRSYYNEQFF,TGTGCCAGCAGCTTAGGGGACAGGTCGTACTACAATGAGCAGTTCTTC
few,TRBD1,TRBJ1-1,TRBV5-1,CASSRGSGGNTEAFF,TGCGCCAGCAGCCGGGGGTCAGGGGGAAACACTGAAGCTTTCTTT
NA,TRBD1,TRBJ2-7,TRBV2,CASSDQGAGYEQYF,TGTGCCAGCAGTGACCAGGGGGCTGGTTACGAGCAGTACTTC
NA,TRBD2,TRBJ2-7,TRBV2,CASSEGPLLLAGGEQYF,TGTGCCAGCAGTGAAGGACCCCTCTTACTAGCGGGAGGCGAGCAGTACTTC
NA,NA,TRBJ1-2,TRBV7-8,CASSLAGGRANYGYTF,TGTGCCAGCAGCTTAGCGGGGGGACGAGCTAACTATGGCTACACCTTC
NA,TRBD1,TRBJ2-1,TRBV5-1,CASSLGTGGEQFF,TGCGCCAGCAGCTTGGGGACAGGGGGCGAGCAGTTCTTC
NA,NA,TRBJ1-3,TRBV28,CASSPGHTSSGNTIYF,TGTGCCAGCAGTCCGGGACATACGAGCTCTGGAAACACCATATATTTT
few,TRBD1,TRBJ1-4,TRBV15,CATSRDFPGQGGEKLFF,TGTGCCACCAGCAGAGATTTCCCGGGACAGGGGGGGGAAAAACTGTTTTTT
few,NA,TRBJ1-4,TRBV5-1,CASSTQGREGEKLFF,TGCGCCAGCAGCACCCAGGGGCGGGAGGGTGAAAAACTGTTTTTT
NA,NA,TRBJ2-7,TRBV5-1,CASSPAPGEDYEQYF,TGCGCCAGCAGCCCAGCCCCGGGGGAAGACTACGAGCAGTACTTC
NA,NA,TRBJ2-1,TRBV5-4,CASSSVGTYNEQFF,TGTGCCAGCAGCTCTGTCGGGACCTACAATGAGCAGTTCTTC
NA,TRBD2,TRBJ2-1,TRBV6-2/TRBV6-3,CASSYLGLAGGGEQFF,TGTGCCAGCAGTTACTTGGGACTAGCGGGAGGAGGGGAGCAGTTCTTC
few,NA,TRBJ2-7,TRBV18,CASSPVAGGSQDF,NA
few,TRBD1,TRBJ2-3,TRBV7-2,CASSARDRGADTQYF,TGTGCCAGCAGCGCCCGGGACAGGGGCGCAGATACGCAGTATTTT
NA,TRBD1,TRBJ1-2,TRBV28,CASSSYRGMGYGYTF,TGTGCCAGCAGTTCCTACAGGGGAATGGGCTATGGCTACACCTTC
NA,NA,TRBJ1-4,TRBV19,CASSISWRLVNDEKLFF,TGTGCCAGTAGTATTTCCTGGAGATTGGTTAATGATGAAAAACTGTTTTTT
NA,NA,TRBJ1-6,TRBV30,CAWSLVLNSPLHF,TGTGCCTGGAGTCTTGTTCTCAATTCACCCCTCCACTTT
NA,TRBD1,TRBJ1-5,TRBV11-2,CASSLDRVQPQHF,TGTGCCAGCAGCTTGGACAGGGTTCAGCCCCAGCATTTT
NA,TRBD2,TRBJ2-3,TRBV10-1,CASSEAGGSTDTQYF,TGCGCCAGCAGTGAAGCGGGAGGGAGCACAGATACGCAGTATTTT
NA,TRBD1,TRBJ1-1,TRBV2,CASNSQGSGTEAFF,TGTGCCAGCAATTCACAGGGGTCGGGCACTGAAGCTTTCTTT
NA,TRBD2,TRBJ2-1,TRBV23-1,CASSQSASGRAGNEQFF,TGCGCCAGCAGTCAATCCGCTAGCGGGAGGGCAGGCAATGAGCAGTTCTTC
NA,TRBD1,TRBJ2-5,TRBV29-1,CSVGRGQETQYF,TGCAGCGTCGGCAGGGGGCAAGAGACCCAGTACTTC